This T cell receptor beta chain comes out of a study of blood T cell repertoires in COVID-19. About the study: In each case, the material was cDNA or gDNA derived from T cells, B-cell-depleted T cells, or PBMCs.

This CDR3 has 17 amino acids. Germline-derived CDR1 and CDR2 are SGHTA and FQGNSA. With V trimmed by 2 bases and J by 6 bases, 12 bases remained unmatched. Profiling relied on immunoSEQ multiplex PCR, and the TCRdb table lists in-frame clones only, not all of them. The sample lists 250,000 or so clones; about 79% were seen once. The gene calls are TRBV7-2 and TRBJ1-5, with 8 bases fitting TRBD1. Material: peripheral blood. The sequence came from a man at least 80 years old with acute or convalescent COVID-19. The CDR3 loop reads CASSLLWSGGLGQPQHF. As DNA, the CDR3 is TGTGCCAGCAGCTTATTGTGGTCAGGGGGCTTAGGTCAGCCCCAGCATTTT.